This is a list of T cell receptor beta chains from one sample in a study of glioma-infiltrating T cells. TCRdb called the multiplex PCR reads again in MiXCR, with one record for every CDR3 protein. The sample yields some 85,000 distinct CDR3 sequences, about 23% seen once. Sequencing was done on a sample of glioma tissue, nonneoplastic brain tissue, or PBMCs (not recorded which). The source of these receptors is a human donor with low-grade glioma or glioblastoma, undergoing nonglioma brain surgery, or in good health (not recorded which). Both conserved end residues are part of each CDR3. D genes are given only for firm matches. Only some rows state a clone size, as once, few, many or a class for expanded clones.

TRBJ1-1,TRBV20-1,TRBD1,many,TGCAGTGCCCAACAGGGGGCTACTGAAGCTTTCTTT,CSAQQGATEAFF
TRBJ2-3,TRBV10-3,.,many,TGTGCCATCAGTGGTACCGGGTTCACAGATACGCAGTATTTT,CAISGTGFTDTQYF
TRBJ2-3,TRBV12-5,.,.,TGTGCTAGTGTCACAGAGACCACAGATACGCAGTATTTT,CASVTETTDTQYF
TRBJ1-3,TRBV15,.,many,TGTGCCACCAGCGGAAGGCGCACTGGAAACACCATATATTTT,CATSGRRTGNTIYF
TRBJ2-1,TRBV4-2,.,many,TGTGCCAGCAGCCAAGGTGCCGGAAACAATGAGCAGTTCTTC,CASSQGAGNNEQFF
TRBJ1-2,TRBV20-1,.,many,TGCAGTGCTAGAGATCGGGGGCCCAATGGCTACACCTTC,CSARDRGPNGYTF
TRBJ2-3,TRBV29-1,TRBD2,few,TGCAGCGTTGAAGACACTAGCGGGGGCACAGATACGCAGTATTTT,CSVEDTSGGTDTQYF
TRBJ1-1,TRBV7-9,.,many,TGTGCCAGCAGCTACATGAACACTGAAGCTTTCTTT,CASSYMNTEAFF
TRBJ1-1,TRBV10-3,.,many,TGTGCCATCAGACCCAATCAGGGCGGAAAAGCTTTCTTT,CAIRPNQGGKAFF
TRBJ2-3,TRBV7-9,.,few,TGTGCCAGCAGCTTAGTAGGCGGCTATACGCAGTATTTT,CASSLVGGYTQYF
TRBJ1-5,TRBV19,.,many,TGTGCCAGTAGTATCGTGTACAATCAGCCCCAGCATTTT,CASSIVYNQPQHF
TRBJ2-1,TRBV15,TRBD2,many,TGTGCCACCAGCAGACCCACTAGCGGGGGCTTATACAATGAGCAGTTCTTC,CATSRPTSGGLYNEQFF
TRBJ2-5,TRBV19,.,many,TGTGCCAGTAGTATAGATGCATCGGAACGAGAGACCCAGTACTTC,CASSIDASERETQYF
TRBJ2-5,TRBV3-1,TRBD2,.,TGTGCCAGCAGCCAAGGGGTCGGGGGGGCCTCGGAGACCCAGTACTTC,CASSQGVGGASETQYF
TRBJ2-7,TRBV10-3,TRBD2,.,TGTGCCATCAGTGACCCGACTAGCGAGGTAGTCGAGCAGTACTTC,CAISDPTSEVVEQYF
TRBJ2-3,TRBV27,.,.,TGTGCCAGCAGTTTCGTCCAGGGTCGGACAGATATGCAGTACTTT,CASSFVQGRTDMQYF
TRBJ2-1,TRBV7-6,TRBD1,.,TGTGCCAGCAGCTTATATGTGAGCAGGGGGCGAGGCAATGAGCAGTTCTTC,CASSLYVSRGRGNEQFF
TRBJ2-3,TRBV5-1,.,few,TGCGCCAGCAGCTTGTTGGGAGTGATCACAGATACGCAGTATTTT,CASSLLGVITDTQYF
TRBJ2-3,TRBV14,.,.,TGTGTTAGCAGCCAAGATCTAGGGCCAGATACGCAGTATTTT,CVSSQDLGPDTQYF
TRBJ2-7,TRBV11-1,TRBD1,many,TGTGCCAGCAGCGGCCGGGACAGGGTAAACTACGAGCAGTACTTC,CASSGRDRVNYEQYF
TRBJ2-3,TRBV24-1,TRBD2,many,TGTGCCACCAGTGATTTGAGGACTAGCGTTACTAGCACAGATACGCAGTATTTT,CATSDLRTSVTSTDTQYF
TRBJ2-3,TRBV7-9,TRBD2,few,TGTGCCAGCAGCCATCCCGGACTAGATGATACGCAGTATTTT,CASSHPGLDDTQYF
TRBJ1-2,TRBV29-1,.,.,TGCAGCGCCAGGACCCCAACAAGCTATGGCTACACCTTC,CSARTPTSYGYTF
TRBJ2-3,TRBV7-9,.,many,TGTGCCAGCAGCTTAGCGTTGGGGGCGCGCACAGATACGCAGTATTTT,CASSLALGARTDTQYF
TRBJ2-1,TRBV6-5,.,many,TGTGCCAGCAGTTACTCGTTTCAAAGGTCCTACAATGAGCAGTTCTTC,CASSYSFQRSYNEQFF
TRBJ2-7,TRBV20-1,.,many,TGCAGTGCCAATAGCGGTCTCTACGAGCAGTACTTC,CSANSGLYEQYF
TRBJ2-3,TRBV19,TRBD2,many,TGTGCCACTCGACTAGCGGGAACAGATACGCAGTATTTT,CATRLAGTDTQYF
TRBJ2-1,TRBV10-2,.,many,TGCGCCAGCAGAATCCGGACGGCATCCTACAATGAGCAGTTCTTC,CASRIRTASYNEQFF
TRBJ2-7,TRBV13,.,.,TGTGCCAGCAGCTCAAGATTCGGCGACGAGCAGTACTTC,CASSSRFGDEQYF
TRBJ2-3,TRBV27,.,many,TGTGCCAGCAGTTTATATGCCGTCCGGGCTGACACAGATACGCAGTATTTT,CASSLYAVRADTDTQYF
TRBJ2-7,TRBV3-1,.,many,TGTGCCAGCAGCCTGATGGGACTCTACGAGCAGTACTTC,CASSLMGLYEQYF
TRBJ2-4,TRBV3-1,.,few,TGTGCCAGCAGCCAAGGGGAGAACATTCAGTACTTC,CASSQGENIQYF
TRBJ2-3,TRBV11-2,.,.,TGTGCCAGCAGCTTAGTGACTACGGGCACAGATACGCAGTATTTT,CASSLVTTGTDTQYF
TRBJ1-2,TRBV20-1,TRBD1,.,TGCAGTGCTACCATACAGGGGGCCCGCCGGGAGGGCAAAAACTATGGCTACACCTTC,CSATIQGARREGKNYGYTF
TRBJ2-7,TRBV20-1,TRBD2,many,TGCAGTGCAACTAGGGAGGGGTACGAGCAGTACTTC,CSATREGYEQYF
TRBJ1-6,TRBV20-1,TRBD1,many,TGCAGTGCTACCGGGACAGCAAATTCACCCCTCCACTTT,CSATGTANSPLHF
TRBJ2-1,TRBV11-1,.,many,TGTGCCAGCAGCTTACCTGGGGGAGGATCGGATGAGCAGTTCTTC,CASSLPGGGSDEQFF
TRBJ2-3,TRBV5-6,TRBD2,.,TGTGCCAGCAGCTTGGTTTTTCGGCGGGCGGGGGGCGAAGATACGCAGTATTTT,CASSLVFRRAGGEDTQYF
TRBJ1-3,TRBV6-1,.,few,TGTGCCAGCAGGAAGAGGCCCCCGGGGGACACCATATATTTT,CASRKRPPGDTIYF
TRBJ1-1,TRBV27,.,medium-sized,TGTGCCAGCAGTTCCGGGACGGGCATGAACACTGAAGCTTTCTTT,CASSSGTGMNTEAFF
TRBJ1-1,TRBV11-2,TRBD1,many,TGTGCCAGCAGCCCCAGGGACAGGGAGGATCTCACTGAAGCTTTCTTT,CASSPRDREDLTEAFF
TRBJ1-1,TRBV12-3/TRBV12-4,.,many,TGTGCCAGCAGTTTAAGTGAGGGGAACACTGAAGCTTTCTTT,CASSLSEGNTEAFF
TRBJ2-7,TRBV25-1,.,many,TGTGCCAGCAGTGTATCCCCCGGGACGGGTTCCTACGAGCAGTACTTC,CASSVSPGTGSYEQYF
TRBJ1-2,TRBV2,TRBD1,many,TGTGCCAGCAGTGATACAGGGGTTACCTATGGCTACACCTTC,CASSDTGVTYGYTF
TRBJ1-2,TRBV29-1,.,.,TGCAGCGTTGATTCGGGGGCGAACACCTTC,CSVDSGANTF
TRBJ1-1,TRBV10-2,TRBD1,many,TGCGCCAGCAGGGGACAGATGAACACTGAAGCTTTCTTT,CASRGQMNTEAFF
TRBJ2-5,TRBV7-2,TRBD2,many,TGTGCCAGCAGCTTCCTCGGGGGGGATAAGGAGACCCAGTACTTC,CASSFLGGDKETQYF
TRBJ1-6,TRBV7-9,TRBD1,.,TGTGCCAGCATCTCAACTCGACAGGGGGCCTCGACCCTCCACTTT,CASISTRQGASTLHF
TRBJ2-5,TRBV28,.,many,TGTGCCAGCAGTTTCCCCTCCTTGGAGACCCAGTACTTC,CASSFPSLETQYF
TRBJ1-5,TRBV2,.,many,TGTGCCAGCAGTCCGGGGAGCCCACGATCGGGGCCCCAGCATTTT,CASSPGSPRSGPQHF
TRBJ1-1,TRBV20-1,.,many,TGCAGTGCTACCCGGGACATCTTGAACACTGAAGCTTTCTTT,CSATRDILNTEAFF
TRBJ1-2,TRBV6-2/TRBV6-3,TRBD1,many,TGTGCCAGCAGTTCCTCCTGGGGACAGGGGGCGATTGGCTACACCTTC,CASSSSWGQGAIGYTF
TRBJ1-5,TRBV19,.,.,TGTGCCAGTAGTATAGCCCGGACGGGGTTTCAGCCCCAGCATTTT,CASSIARTGFQPQHF
TRBJ1-6,TRBV3-1,TRBD1,many,TGTGCCAGCAGCCAAGGCCCCGGGACAGGGAGCTCACCCCTCCACTTT,CASSQGPGTGSSPLHF
TRBJ2-3,TRBV7-6,.,many,TGTGCCAGCAGCCCCCGGCCCAGGGGTACGCAGTATTTT,CASSPRPRGTQYF
TRBJ1-6,TRBV10-1,.,many,TGCGCCAGCATCCCGAGCTCCTATAATTCACCCCTCCACTTT,CASIPSSYNSPLHF
TRBJ2-1,TRBV24-1,TRBD1,.,TGTGCCACCAGTGATTCCCGGACAGGGAGAAGGAATGAGCAGTTCTTC,CATSDSRTGRRNEQFF
TRBJ2-7,TRBV5-1,TRBD2,few,TGCGCCAGCAGCCCGAGACTAGCGGGAGGTTCTTACGAGCAGTACTTC,CASSPRLAGGSYEQYF
TRBJ1-3,TRBV7-8,.,.,TGTGCCAGCGGCCTAGGGACATCTGGAAACACCATATATTTT,CASGLGTSGNTIYF